Listed below are T cell receptor beta chains from one sample, sequenced in a study of shared clonotypes between healthy human individuals. Sequencing was performed with immunoSEQ multiplex PCR; in TCRdb, only in-frame clones are kept and a portion is missing. The sample includes roughly 2.2 million clones, 80% to 95% of them seen just once. Source material: naive CD4+ T cells from PBMCs. The source is a young man in good health. Some clones in this sample may be carry-over from other donors' samples. CDR3s include the opening cysteine and the closing phenylalanine or tryptophan. Fields, in order: V gene, D gene, clone size, J gene, CDR3 length, CDR3 protein, CDR3 DNA. A D gene is named only where the DNA matches it firmly. Size is omitted from some rows. Given values are once, few, many or a class for expanded clones.

V gene: TRBV5-1; D gene: NA; clone size: NA; J gene: TRBJ1-1; CDR3 length: 14; CDR3 protein: CASSLQTVNTEAFF; CDR3 DNA: TGCGCCAGCAGCCTCCAGACGGTGAACACTGAAGCTTTCTTT
V gene: TRBV4-3; D gene: TRBD2; clone size: NA; J gene: TRBJ2-1; CDR3 length: 17; CDR3 protein: CASSQEYPSGSGYEQFF; CDR3 DNA: TGCGCCAGCAGCCAAGAATACCCTAGCGGGAGTGGGTATGAGCAGTTCTTC
V gene: TRBV5-1; D gene: TRBD1; clone size: NA; J gene: TRBJ1-4; CDR3 length: 15; CDR3 protein: CASSRGSGRNEKLFF; CDR3 DNA: TGCGCCAGCTCCAGGGGGTCAGGGCGTAATGAAAAACTGTTTTTT
V gene: TRBV19; D gene: TRBD1; clone size: once; J gene: TRBJ1-5; CDR3 length: 15; CDR3 protein: CASSQQGGFTQPQHF; CDR3 DNA: TGTGCCAGTAGTCAACAGGGGGGATTCACTCAGCCCCAGCATTTT
V gene: TRBV7-2; D gene: NA; clone size: once; J gene: TRBJ2-7; CDR3 length: 13; CDR3 protein: CASSPNDFYEQYF; CDR3 DNA: TGTGCCAGCAGCCCAAACGATTTCTACGAGCAGTACTTC
V gene: TRBV7-9; D gene: NA; clone size: once; J gene: TRBJ2-5; CDR3 length: 13; CDR3 protein: CASMPGPVETQYF; CDR3 DNA: TGTGCCAGCATGCCAGGTCCCGTAGAGACCCAGTACTTC
V gene: TRBV5-8; D gene: TRBD1; clone size: NA; J gene: TRBJ2-2; CDR3 length: 14; CDR3 protein: CASSKGQGTGELFF; CDR3 DNA: TGTGCCAGCAGCAAAGGACAGGGGACCGGGGAGCTGTTTTTT
V gene: TRBV7-2; D gene: NA; clone size: NA; J gene: TRBJ2-1; CDR3 length: 16; CDR3 protein: CASSVAWGSSYNEQFF; CDR3 DNA: TGTGCCAGCAGTGTTGCGTGGGGGAGCTCCTACAATGAGCAGTTCTTC
V gene: TRBV5-1; D gene: TRBD1; clone size: NA; J gene: TRBJ1-1; CDR3 length: 16; CDR3 protein: CASSPGDSFMNTEAFF; CDR3 DNA: TGCGCCAGCAGCCCAGGGGACAGTTTCATGAACACTGAAGCTTTCTTT
V gene: TRBV7-2; D gene: NA; clone size: NA; J gene: TRBJ2-1; CDR3 length: 14; CDR3 protein: CASSLRDWDNEQFF; CDR3 DNA: TGTGCCAGCAGCTTAAGGGACTGGGACAATGAGCAGTTCTTC
V gene: TRBV5-1; D gene: NA; clone size: NA; J gene: TRBJ2-2; CDR3 length: 14; CDR3 protein: CASKEGGNTGELFF; CDR3 DNA: TGCGCCAGCAAGGAAGGGGGGAACACCGGGGAGCTGTTTTTT
V gene: TRBV28; D gene: TRBD1; clone size: NA; J gene: TRBJ1-2; CDR3 length: 15; CDR3 protein: CASSFGLQGAGGYTF; CDR3 DNA: TGTGCCAGCAGTTTTGGGCTACAGGGGGCAGGGGGCTACACCTTC
V gene: TRBV19; D gene: NA; clone size: NA; J gene: TRBJ1-2; CDR3 length: 14; CDR3 protein: CASSRGGIHYGYTF; CDR3 DNA: TGTGCCAGTAGTAGGGGGGGGATACACTATGGCTACACCTTC
V gene: TRBV28; D gene: TRBD1; clone size: NA; J gene: TRBJ2-2; CDR3 length: 15; CDR3 protein: CASSFQGANTGELFF; CDR3 DNA: TGTGCCAGCAGTTTCCAGGGGGCGAACACCGGGGAGCTGTTTTTT
V gene: TRBV19; D gene: TRBD1; clone size: once; J gene: TRBJ2-2; CDR3 length: 15; CDR3 protein: CASSPGTAWAGELFF; CDR3 DNA: TGTGCCAGTAGCCCAGGGACAGCTTGGGCCGGGGAGCTGTTTTTT
V gene: TRBV7-8; D gene: NA; clone size: NA; J gene: TRBJ2-3; CDR3 length: 16; CDR3 protein: CASSLRDSVGTDTQYF; CDR3 DNA: TGTGCCAGCAGCCTAAGGGACTCGGTGGGCACAGATACGCAGTATTTT
V gene: TRBV7-3; D gene: TRBD1; clone size: NA; J gene: TRBJ1-2; CDR3 length: 14; CDR3 protein: CASSLQGQGGSYTF; CDR3 DNA: TGTGCCAGCAGCTTACAGGGACAGGGAGGAAGCTACACCTTC
V gene: TRBV2; D gene: NA; clone size: NA; J gene: TRBJ1-2; CDR3 length: 12; CDR3 protein: CASSDDSLGSTF; CDR3 DNA: TGTGCCAGCAGTGATGACAGCTTAGGCAGCACCTTC
V gene: TRBV29-1; D gene: TRBD2; clone size: NA; J gene: TRBJ2-7; CDR3 length: 14; CDR3 protein: CSVGGLAGKGEQYF; CDR3 DNA: TGCAGCGTTGGTGGACTAGCGGGAAAGGGCGAGCAGTACTTC
V gene: TRBV6-1; D gene: TRBD2; clone size: NA; J gene: TRBJ2-2; CDR3 length: 15; CDR3 protein: CASSERGLGAGELFF; CDR3 DNA: TGTGCCAGCAGTGAAAGGGGACTAGGTGCCGGGGAGCTGTTTTTT
V gene: TRBV28; D gene: NA; clone size: NA; J gene: TRBJ1-1; CDR3 length: 15; CDR3 protein: CASSFSGTPNTEAFF; CDR3 DNA: TGTGCCAGCAGTTTCTCCGGGACACCTAACACTGAAGCTTTCTTT
V gene: TRBV6-1; D gene: NA; clone size: NA; J gene: TRBJ1-5; CDR3 length: 16; CDR3 protein: CASSGGFLRGNQPQHF; CDR3 DNA: TGTGCCAGCAGTGGGGGGTTTCTGCGGGGCAATCAGCCCCAGCATTTT
V gene: TRBV19; D gene: NA; clone size: NA; J gene: TRBJ2-1; CDR3 length: 16; CDR3 protein: CASSISGLGVYNEQFF; CDR3 DNA: TGTGCCAGTAGTATTTCAGGACTGGGGGTTTACAATGAGCAGTTCTTC
V gene: TRBV5-6; D gene: TRBD1; clone size: NA; J gene: TRBJ2-7; CDR3 length: 16; CDR3 protein: CASSLLDRGHSYEQYF; CDR3 DNA: TGTGCCAGCAGCTTGTTGGACAGGGGGCACTCCTACGAGCAGTACTTC
V gene: TRBV11-3; D gene: NA; clone size: NA; J gene: TRBJ2-2; CDR3 length: 13; CDR3 protein: CASSRGSTGELFF; CDR3 DNA: TGTGCCAGCAGCCGGGGGAGCACCGGGGAGCTGTTTTTT
V gene: TRBV4-1; D gene: NA; clone size: NA; J gene: TRBJ1-6; CDR3 length: 16; CDR3 protein: CASSRDRTGLNSPLHF; CDR3 DNA: TGCGCCAGCAGCCGAGACCGGACGGGGCTTAATTCACCCCTCCACTTT
V gene: TRBV28; D gene: TRBD1; clone size: NA; J gene: TRBJ1-3; CDR3 length: 15; CDR3 protein: CASRHSGTGFDTIYF; CDR3 DNA: TGTGCCAGCAGGCATTCCGGGACAGGGTTCGACACCATATATTTT
V gene: TRBV7-2; D gene: NA; clone size: NA; J gene: TRBJ2-7; CDR3 length: 15; CDR3 protein: CASSSLRRGSYEQYF; CDR3 DNA: TGTGCCAGCAGCAGCCTTCGGCGGGGCTCCTACGAGCAGTACTTC
V gene: TRBV4-3; D gene: TRBD2; clone size: NA; J gene: TRBJ2-3; CDR3 length: 16; CDR3 protein: CASSQDASGGTDTQYF; CDR3 DNA: TGCGCCAGCAGCCAAGACGCTAGCGGAGGTACAGATACGCAGTATTTT
V gene: TRBV7-9; D gene: TRBD1; clone size: few; J gene: TRBJ1-5; CDR3 length: 14; CDR3 protein: CASSPGQGGQPQHF; CDR3 DNA: TGTGCCAGCAGCCCCGGACAGGGTGGTCAGCCCCAGCATTTT
V gene: TRBV28; D gene: NA; clone size: NA; J gene: TRBJ1-1; CDR3 length: 15; CDR3 protein: CAARFRPFLNTEAFF; CDR3 DNA: TGTGCCGCCCGGTTCAGACCCTTCTTGAACACTGAAGCTTTCTTT
V gene: TRBV29-1; D gene: NA; clone size: once; J gene: TRBJ1-1; CDR3 length: 12; CDR3 protein: CSVERAGGGAFF; CDR3 DNA: TGCAGCGTTGAACGGGCGGGCGGGGGAGCTTTCTTT
V gene: TRBV18; D gene: NA; clone size: NA; J gene: TRBJ2-3; CDR3 length: 14; CDR3 protein: CASSPDLSTDTQYF; CDR3 DNA: TGTGCCAGCTCACCGGACCTTAGCACAGATACGCAGTATTTT
V gene: TRBV28; D gene: NA; clone size: NA; J gene: TRBJ2-5; CDR3 length: 15; CDR3 protein: CASSGWGREVETQYF; CDR3 DNA: TGTGCCAGCAGTGGCTGGGGCAGGGAGGTAGAGACCCAGTACTTC
V gene: TRBV30; D gene: NA; clone size: NA; J gene: TRBJ1-2; CDR3 length: 14; CDR3 protein: CAWSIGDRYYGYTF; CDR3 DNA: TGTGCCTGGAGCATAGGGGACCGGTACTATGGCTACACCTTC
V gene: TRBV18; D gene: TRBD1; clone size: NA; J gene: TRBJ2-7; CDR3 length: 14; CDR3 protein: CASSRDRLTYEQYF; CDR3 DNA: TGTGCCAGCTCACGGGACAGACTAACCTACGAGCAGTACTTC
V gene: TRBV29-1; D gene: NA; clone size: NA; J gene: TRBJ2-5; CDR3 length: 12; CDR3 protein: CSVVPRGETQYF; CDR3 DNA: TGCAGCGTTGTCCCCCGGGGAGAGACCCAGTACTTC
V gene: TRBV7-9; D gene: NA; clone size: NA; J gene: TRBJ2-7; CDR3 length: 11; CDR3 protein: CASSLGRDHHF; CDR3 DNA: TGTGCCAGCAGCTTGGGACGAGATCACCACTTC
V gene: TRBV5-1; D gene: NA; clone size: NA; J gene: TRBJ2-5; CDR3 length: 16; CDR3 protein: CASTYRQGNVQETQYF; CDR3 DNA: TGCGCCAGCACCTACCGGCAAGGAAACGTCCAAGAGACCCAGTACTTC
V gene: TRBV30; D gene: NA; clone size: NA; J gene: TRBJ1-5; CDR3 length: 15; CDR3 protein: CAWSPSGDSNQPQHF; CDR3 DNA: TGTGCCTGGAGTCCATCAGGGGATAGCAATCAGCCCCAGCATTTT
V gene: TRBV9; D gene: NA; clone size: NA; J gene: TRBJ1-1; CDR3 length: 16; CDR3 protein: CASSVGAGGENTEAFF; CDR3 DNA: TGTGCCAGCAGCGTAGGTGCCGGTGGGGAGAACACTGAAGCTTTCTTT